A selection of T cell receptor beta chains follows, all from one sample in a study of T cell responses to AZD1222 COVID-19 vaccine. The method was immunoSEQ multiplex PCR; TCRdb's version includes in-frame clones alone and lacks a portion of them. Of about 48,000 clones listed, 86% are singletons. Sequences were derived from peripheral blood, sampled 28 days after the second AZD1222 dose. The receptors come from an adult who received the AZD1222 COVID-19 vaccine. Both conserved end residues are part of each CDR3. The order of the fields is V gene, D gene, clone size, J gene, CDR3 DNA, CDR3 protein. A D gene is named only where the DNA matches it firmly. Size tells how often a clone was seen (once, few, many) or the class of an expanded clone, and some rows leave it out.

TRBV4-1	NA	NA	TRBJ2-5	TGCGCCAGCAGCCAAACGGGTGGGGGTGAGACCCAGTACTTC	CASSQTGGGETQYF
TRBV19	NA	NA	TRBJ2-1	TGTGCCAGTAGTATAGATCAGGGAGGCTCCTACAATGAGCAGTTCTTC	CASSIDQGGSYNEQFF
TRBV12-3/TRBV12-4	NA	NA	TRBJ2-7	TGTGCCAGCGGAGACAAGCCCTACGAGCAGTACTTC	CASGDKPYEQYF
TRBV18	NA	NA	TRBJ1-5	TGTGCCAGCTCACCACCACAGGGTAATGGCAATCAGCCCCAGCATTTT	CASSPPQGNGNQPQHF
TRBV28	TRBD2	NA	TRBJ2-7	TGTGCCAGCAGTACTGGGACTAGCGGGAGGTTCACCACCCCCTACGAGCAGTACTTC	CASSTGTSGRFTTPYEQYF
TRBV2	NA	NA	TRBJ2-7	TGTGCCAGCAGTGAAGTCCCGGGGGTCGGGGAACAGTACTTC	CASSEVPGVGEQYF
TRBV7-2	TRBD2	few	TRBJ2-2	TGTGCCAGCAGCTCGACTAGCGCGGGCACCGGGGAGCTGTTTTTT	CASSSTSAGTGELFF
TRBV19	TRBD1	once	TRBJ1-1	TGTGCCTCATCCCCCCAGGGGGATGAAGCTTTCTTT	CASSPQGDEAFF
TRBV11-2	NA	NA	TRBJ2-2	TGTGCCAGCAGTCACCGGGTCAACACCGGGGAGCTGTTTTTT	CASSHRVNTGELFF
TRBV18	TRBD1	once	TRBJ1-1	TGTGCCAGCTCACCACCGGCAGGGGGCGGAGTACAAGCTTTCTTT	CASSPPAGGGVQAFF
TRBV5-1	NA	NA	TRBJ2-7	TGCGCCAGCAGCCCGCTGAGCTCCTACGAGCAGTACTTC	CASSPLSSYEQYF
TRBV27	NA	NA	TRBJ1-6	TGTGCCAGCAGCTCGTCGGGTTGGGGGTCACCCCTCCACTTT	CASSSSGWGSPLHF
TRBV7-2	TRBD2	NA	TRBJ2-2	TGTGCCAGCAGCTCAGCGGGAGCGGACACCGGGGAGCTGTTTTTT	CASSSAGADTGELFF
TRBV7-2	TRBD2	NA	TRBJ2-6	TGTGCCAGCAGCTTTACTAGCGGGAGGGCGGGGGCCAACGTCCTGACTTTC	CASSFTSGRAGANVLTF
TRBV28	NA	NA	TRBJ1-1	TGTGCCAGCAGCCTAGGTGGAGGGAACACTGAAGCTTTCTTT	CASSLGGGNTEAFF
TRBV4-1	NA	once	TRBJ2-7	TGCGCCAGCAGCCCAGCTCCAGGGTACTACGAGCAGTACTTC	CASSPAPGYYEQYF
TRBV7-2	TRBD2	NA	TRBJ2-7	TGTGCCAGCAGAGGGCGGGAGTTCAAGCAGTACTTC	CASRGREFKQYF
TRBV12-3/TRBV12-4	NA	NA	TRBJ2-7	TGTGCCAGCAGCCCGGGACGGTACGAGCAGTACTTC	CASSPGRYEQYF
TRBV10-3	TRBD2	NA	TRBJ2-7	TGTGCCATCAGTGGGCTAGCGGGAGGGACCCGTTACGAGCAGTACTTC	CAISGLAGGTRYEQYF
TRBV19	NA	NA	TRBJ2-1	TGTGCCAGTAGTACCCAGGCCCAGGCCTACAATGAGCAGTTCTTC	CASSTQAQAYNEQFF
TRBV29-1	NA	NA	TRBJ1-1	TGCAGCGCGAGGGCGCTGGGCACTGAAGCTTTCTTT	CSARALGTEAFF
TRBV7-2	NA	once	TRBJ1-1	TGTGCCAGCAGCCCAGGACACTCACTCACTGAAGCTTTCTTT	CASSPGHSLTEAFF
TRBV2	NA	once	TRBJ1-1	TGTGCCAGCAGTTTAGGGCAGGGAACGTACACTGAAGCTTTCTTT	CASSLGQGTYTEAFF
TRBV5-4	NA	NA	TRBJ1-3	TGTGCCAGCAGCTTGTCGGCAGGGGCCAACTCTGGAAACACCATATATTTT	CASSLSAGANSGNTIYF
TRBV2	NA	NA	TRBJ2-1	TGTGCCAGCAGTGAAACAGGGAGCTCCTACAATGAGCAGTTCTTC	CASSETGSSYNEQFF
TRBV2	NA	NA	TRBJ1-1	TGTGCCAGCGACATGAACACTGAAGCTTTCTTT	CASDMNTEAFF
TRBV19	NA	NA	TRBJ2-3	TGTGCCAGTAGGGCACAGAGCACAGATACGCAGTATTTT	CASRAQSTDTQYF
TRBV5-1	TRBD2	NA	TRBJ2-3	TGCGCCAGCCGCCGGGAGGCCACAGATACGCAGTATTTT	CASRREATDTQYF
TRBV4-2	TRBD2	NA	TRBJ2-3	TGTGCCAGCAGCCAAGTTGGCGGGAGTTCTGCAGATACGCAGTATTTT	CASSQVGGSSADTQYF
TRBV28	NA	NA	TRBJ1-5	TGTGCCAGCAGTGCACCGACGACAGATAGCAATCAGCCCCAGCATTTT	CASSAPTTDSNQPQHF
TRBV29-1	NA	NA	TRBJ2-3	TGCAGCGTCGATCTCGGGGATACGCAGTATTTT	CSVDLGDTQYF
TRBV2	NA	NA	TRBJ2-7	TGTGCCAGCCGTTCGCAGGGGGGGTTTGGGGAGCAGTACTTC	CASRSQGGFGEQYF
TRBV28	TRBD1	NA	TRBJ1-4	TGTGCCAGCAGCCGACAGGGGGTGTGGGAAAAACTGTTTTTT	CASSRQGVWEKLFF
TRBV19	NA	NA	TRBJ2-1	TGTGCCAGTAGTATCGGCGACTACAATGAGCAGTTCTTC	CASSIGDYNEQFF
TRBV27	TRBD1	once	TRBJ2-7	TGTGCCAGCAGTCCACAGGGGTCTACCCCCTACGAGCAGTACTTC	CASSPQGSTPYEQYF
TRBV3-1/TRBV3-2	NA	NA	TRBJ2-7	TGTGCCAGCAGCCAAGGGACTACCTCCTACGAGCAGTACTTC	CASSQGTTSYEQYF
TRBV9	NA	once	TRBJ2-1	TGTGCCAGCAGCGTGTCGCCCCAGGAGCAGTTCTTC	CASSVSPQEQFF
TRBV19	NA	NA	TRBJ2-5	TGTGCCAGTAGTGCCCGGGCCCAACAAGAGACCCAGTACTTC	CASSARAQQETQYF
TRBV6-2/TRBV6-3	TRBD2	NA	TRBJ2-1	TGTGCCAGCAGTTACTCCCCCCCTAGCGGAGTTTACAATGAGCAGTTCTTC	CASSYSPPSGVYNEQFF
TRBV6-5	NA	NA	TRBJ2-7	TGTGCCAGCAGCCTTAAGGGCAACCAACGGCACGAGCAGTACTTC	CASSLKGNQRHEQYF
TRBV7-2	TRBD1	NA	TRBJ1-5	TGTGCCAGCAGCTTAGAAGTGGGACAGGGGGACCAGCCCCAGCATTTT	CASSLEVGQGDQPQHF